This T cell receptor beta chain was captured by sequencing in a study of blood T cell repertoires in COVID-19. Study as a whole: The origin of the acute and convalescent COVID-19 samples was the United States, Italy and Spain.

Recruits, aged about 18 to 90 years, lived in 24 US areas. Participant reports of clinical history set cohort assignment. In germline, CDR1 is LNHDA, CDR2 SQIVND (reference sequence). The CDR3 is 15 amino acids. Trimming at V came to 5 bases and at J to 4 bases, leaving 7 bases not matched to a gene. In the authors' workflow: Amplification from reference gene primers served as the basis for estimated nucleated cell counts. Some clones are missing from TCRdb's copy, which holds only in-frame ones; the method was immunoSEQ multiplex PCR. The V and J calls and the clone size are those of that table, but D and trimming were determined from the DNA. This table holds roughly 240,000 clones, about 91% found once.

The source is a woman aged 40 to 49 with acute COVID-19. V gene TRBV19 combines with J gene TRBJ2-3; 9 bases match TRBD2. What was sequenced was PBMCs or T cells enriched from blood (not recorded which). This CDR3 is CASSDSGSGADTQYF. CDR3 coding DNA: TGTGCCAGTAGTGATAGCGGGAGCGGGGCAGATACGCAGTATTTT.